These 9 T cell receptor beta chains were all obtained from the same sample, sequenced in a study of cytomegalovirus exposure and HLA in healthy donors. The primer mix had 60 Vbeta and 13 Jbeta primers. The data were produced by immunoSEQ multiplex PCR, yet TCRdb's version contains in-frame clones alone and is incomplete. The sample has 90,000 to 130,000 clones; over 60% are singletons. Specimen: PBMCs. The origin of the receptors is a woman in her late teens or twenties in good health and CMV-seropositive.

The J gene is TRBJ2-1, the V gene TRBV7-9, with D unresolved. Germline V gene lookup returns CDR1 SEHNR and CDR2 FQNEAQ (reference sequence). CDR3 length: 13 amino acids. Trimming left V 3 bases short and J 4 bases short, with 7 bases between. The chain's CDR3 is CASSLNSYNEQFF. The CDR3 nucleotides read TGTGCCAGCAGCTTGAACAGTTACAATGAGCAGTTCTTC.

The chain links TRBV6-5 to TRBJ2-1; the match to TRBD2 covers 11 bases. The CDR3 has 16 amino acids. V lost 4 bases to trimming and J lost 8 bases; unmatched junction nucleotides: 10. Germline loops: CDR1 MNHEY, CDR2 SVGAGI. The CDR3 DNA follows: TGTGCCAGCAGTTCGACTAGCGGGATGGTTTATCATGAGCAGTTCTTC. It specifies CASSSTSGMVYHEQFF.

The CDR3: CASSSTVDMNTEAFF. In DNA form, the CDR3 reads TGTGCCAGCAGCTCGACAGTTGACATGAACACTGAAGCTTTCTTT. This chain joins TRBV11-2 and TRBJ1-1, with D maybe TRBD1 (5 bases). Looked up from germline, CDR1 is SGHAT and CDR2 is FQNNGV. This CDR3 region has 15 residues. V shed 4 bases and J shed 0 bases, with 12 bases lying between them.

The chain joins TRBV6-5 to TRBJ1-2; no clear D gene. The CDR3 has 14 amino acids. CDR1 MNHEY and CDR2 SVGAGI come from the germline V gene. Trimming shortened V by 4 bases and J by 3 bases, and 12 bases separated the two germline ends. DNA for the CDR3: TGTGCCAGCAGTTTCGGGGAGGCTGACTATGGCTACACCTTC. This codes for CASSFGEADYGYTF.

The J gene is TRBJ2-5, the V gene TRBV10-3, with 12 bases identical to TRBD1. Trimming cost V 8 bases and J 11 bases; bases outside gene matches: 12. CDR1 is ENHRY, CDR2 SYGVKD, per germline. CDR3 size: 14 residues. CDR3 loop: CAIGKGQGAGEQYF. CDR3 DNA: TGTGCCATCGGGAAGGGACAGGGGGCGGGTGAGCAGTACTTC.

This chain joins TRBV27 and TRBJ2-7; D gene ambiguous. The CDR3 spans 13 residues. Deletions cut 5 bases from V and 0 bases from J, with 8 bases between. Germline V gene lookup returns CDR1 MNHEY and CDR2 SMNVEV (reference sequence). CDR3 sequence reads: CASSPLDSYEQYF. CDR3 coding DNA: TGTGCCAGCAGTCCTCTAGACTCCTACGAGCAGTACTTC.

The rearrangement joins TRBV27 to TRBJ1-5; weak D call: TRBD1 (6 bases). The CDR3 is 14 amino acids. V dropped 3 bases and J dropped 3 bases, with 9 bases sitting between them. Germline V gene lookup returns CDR1 MNHEY and CDR2 SMNVEV (reference sequence). The chain's CDR3 is CASSFTGNNQPQHF. CDR3 nucleotide sequence: TGTGCCAGCAGTTTTACAGGGAACAATCAGCCCCAGCATTTT.

The chain uses TRBV5-1 and TRBJ2-5; 11 positions match TRBD1. The CDR3 has 15 amino acids. Germline CDR1 and CDR2: SGHRS and YFSETQ. V shed 0 bases, J shed 3 bases, and the junction held 1 base outside the gene matches. In DNA form, the CDR3 reads TGCGCCAGCAGCTTGGGGACAGGGGGCGAAGAGACCCAGTACTTC. Residues: CASSLGTGGEETQYF.

The chain uses TRBV5-1 and TRBJ1-2; possibly TRBD1 for D (5 bases). Germline lookup yields CDR1 SGHRS and CDR2 YFSETQ. The CDR3 is 15 amino acids. Trimming took 1 base from V and 4 from J, leaving 14 bases between them. For the CDR3, the DNA is TGCGCCAGCAGCTTGTATGAGGCAGGGATCTATGGCTACACCTTC. Its translation is CASSLYEAGIYGYTF.